The 5 T cell receptor beta chains given below trace back to one sample, sequenced in a study of somatic mutations in cytotoxic T cells in rheumatoid arthritis. Repertoires were generated with immunoSEQ multiplex PCR, while TCRdb's copy carries only in-frame clones and drops some. Of 9,000 to 13,000 clones in the sample, roughly 71% are singletons; the top ten hold more than 35%. The specimen sequenced was CD8+ T cells sorted from blood. The receptor source for this set is an adult with rheumatoid arthritis.

The chain recombines TRBV7-8 with TRBJ1-5; D not resolved. The germline gives CDR1 SGHVS, CDR2 FQNEAQ. Trimming removed 6 bases from V and 3 bases from J, with 15 bases in between. The CDR3 sequence is 15 residues long. Here the CDR3 DNA reads TGTGCCAGCAGTCCGGACTCCATGAACAATCAGCCCCAGCATTTT. Its translation is CASSPDSMNNQPQHF.

The chain employs TRBV6-1 and TRBJ2-7, with 10 positions matching TRBD1. CDR1 MNHNS and CDR2 SASEGT come from the germline V gene. Losses at the gene ends were 1 base for V and 4 bases for J; bases not matched to a gene: 4. This CDR3 spans 15 amino acids. DNA for the CDR3: TGTGCCAGCAGTGAAGGACAGGGGGCTTTATACGAGCAGTACTTC. This translates into CASSEGQGALYEQYF.

CDR3 sequence reads: CASIPKAWVQETQYF. CDR3 sequence (DNA): TGTGCCAGCATCCCCAAGGCCTGGGTCCAAGAGACCCAGTACTTC. The V call is TRBV7-8, the J call TRBJ2-5; no firm D call. Per the germline V gene, CDR1 is SGHVS and CDR2 is FQNEAQ. There are 15 residues in the CDR3. V lost 7 bases, J lost 1 base, and 16 bases lay in between. Looking up the rest from reference TRBV7-8 and TRBJ2-5 gives the full variable domain: GAGVSQSPRYKVAKRGQDVALRCDPISGHVSLFWYQQALGQGPEFLTYFQNEAQLDKSGLPSDRFFAERPEGSVSTLKIQRTQQEDSAVYLCASIPKAWVQETQYFGPGTRLLVL.

The rearrangement joins TRBV7-2 to TRBJ2-3; D possibly corresponds to TRBD2 (5 bases). CDR3 length: 15 residues. The ends were cut back, 2 bases at V and 1 base at J, with 10 bases in the middle. The germline V gene has CDR1 SGHTA and CDR2 FQGNSA. The CDR3 is CASSLRGHRTDTQYF. The CDR3 DNA is TGTGCCAGCAGCTTACGGGGTCACCGCACAGATACGCAGTATTTT.

V and J are TRBV4-2 and TRBJ2-3; 10 nucleotides line up with TRBD2. CDR3 length equals 16 residues. CDR1 is LGHNA, CDR2 YNFKEQ, per germline. V lost 3 bases, J lost 4 bases, and 7 bases stayed unmatched. The CDR3 DNA reads TGTGCCAGCAGCCATTCGAGCGGGGGGGCATCAGATACGCAGTATTTT. Translating gives CASSHSSGGASDTQYF.